This is a list of T cell receptor beta chains from one sample in a study of blood T cell repertoires in COVID-19. Clones were read by immunoSEQ multiplex PCR, and TCRdb kept only the in-frame ones, dropping some. This repertoire shows over 250,000 clones, 70% to 90% found once; its top ten account for approximately 11%. Sequenced: peripheral blood. All receptors derive from a woman aged 70-85 years with acute or convalescent COVID-19. Each CDR3 is given with its conserved first and last residue. The D gene is left open where the match is weak. Clone size is given for some rows only: seen once, a few or many times, or a class if the clone is expanded.

V	D	J	size	CDR3	DNA
TRBV11-2	.	TRBJ1-1	.	CASNPPREKAFF	TGTGCCAGCAACCCCCCTCGGGAGAAGGCTTTCTTT
TRBV6-5	TRBD2	TRBJ2-3	.	CASSYGLAGGPDTQYF	TGTGCCAGCAGTTACGGACTAGCGGGGGGCCCCGATACGCAGTATTTT
TRBV28	.	TRBJ2-7	.	CASSKIGRTGGPLEQYF	TGTGCCAGCAGTAAAATAGGCCGGACAGGAGGGCCCCTCGAGCAGTACTTC
TRBV7-8	.	TRBJ1-1	few	CASSFSGPNTEAFF	TGTGCCAGCAGCTTTTCCGGTCCGAACACTGAAGCTTTCTTT
TRBV14	.	TRBJ1-6	.	CASSPPQGTPLHF	TGTGCCAGCAGCCCCCCCCAGGGAACACCCCTCCACTTT
TRBV5-6	TRBD2	TRBJ2-3	once	CASSLVSGSGGTDTQYF	TGTGCCAGCAGCTTGGTGTCGGGTAGCGGGGGCACAGATACGCAGTATTTT
TRBV5-6	.	TRBJ1-2	few	CASSLSRYGYTF	TGTGCCAGCAGCTTGTCCAGATATGGCTACACCTTC
TRBV4-1	.	TRBJ2-4	.	CASSQDRGGVLAKNIQYF	TGCGCCAGCAGCCAAGATAGGGGGGGGGTTCTAGCCAAAAACATTCAGTACTTC
TRBV5-8	.	TRBJ1-2	.	CASSLGRRFYGYTF	TGTGCCAGCAGCTTAGGACGGAGGTTCTATGGCTACACCTTC
TRBV7-9	TRBD1	TRBJ1-6	.	CASSFSGRRGVNSPLHF	TGTGCCAGCAGCTTCTCCGGGCGCAGGGGGGTCAATTCACCCCTCCACTTT
TRBV10-3	TRBD1	TRBJ1-2	once	CAISGQGPNYGYTF	TGTGCCATCAGTGGACAGGGGCCTAACTATGGCTACACCTTC
TRBV5-5	.	TRBJ2-5	.	CASSWTRGETQYF	TGTGCCAGCAGCTGGACCAGGGGAGAGACCCAGTACTTC
TRBV2	TRBD2	TRBJ2-1	.	CASRELTSGGAGEQFF	TGTGCCAGCAGGGAACTGACTAGCGGGGGGGCCGGGGAGCAGTTCTTC
TRBV6-5	TRBD1	TRBJ1-1	.	CASSYLGQTNTEAFF	TGTGCCAGCAGTTACTTGGGACAGACGAACACTGAAGCTTTCTTT
TRBV6-1	.	TRBJ1-2	.	CASSEGLIANYGYTF	TGTGCCAGCAGTGAAGGTTTAATTGCTAACTATGGCTACACCTTC
TRBV6-4	.	TRBJ1-5	.	CASSDSNPGDSNQPQHF	TGTGCCAGCAGTGACTCGAACCCAGGGGATAGCAATCAGCCCCAGCATTTT
TRBV4-2	.	TRBJ2-5	.	CASSQAPAGRSQETQYF	TGTGCCAGCAGCCAAGCCCCGGCGGGACGTTCTCAAGAGACCCAGTACTTC
TRBV6-5	.	TRBJ2-5	.	CASRSQGRGETQYF	TGTGCCAGCAGGTCCCAGGGAAGGGGAGAGACCCAGTACTTC
TRBV2	TRBD1	TRBJ2-5	.	CASGKTGGPGGTQYF	TGTGCCAGCGGCAAGACAGGGGGGCCCGGAGGGACCCAGTACTTC
TRBV2	.	TRBJ2-1	.	CASSEIGSNEQFF	TGTGCCAGCAGTGAAATAGGGAGCAATGAGCAGTTCTTC
TRBV6-6	.	TRBJ1-1	once	CASSLLVPGRGSIMNTEAFF	TGTGCCAGCAGCTTATTGGTGCCGGGCCGAGGGTCGATCATGAACACTGAAGCTTTCTTT
TRBV4-2	.	TRBJ1-2	.	CASSQEAQNNYGYTF	TGTGCCAGCAGCCAAGAGGCACAGAATAACTATGGCTACACCTTC
TRBV27	TRBD2	TRBJ2-5	few	CASAQRGGGTQYF	TGTGCCAGCGCTCAGCGGGGGGGTGGGACCCAGTACTTC
TRBV10-3	.	TRBJ1-2	.	CAISEWRFSYGYTF	TGTGCCATCAGCGAGTGGAGGTTTTCGTATGGCTACACCTTC
TRBV30	TRBD2	TRBJ2-3	.	CAWSPGRYLDTQYF	TGTGCCTGGAGTCCCGGGAGGTATTTGGATACGCAGTATTTT
TRBV5-6	.	TRBJ1-2	.	CASSLLSGTTYGYTF	TGTGCCAGCAGCCTACTATCCGGGACAACCTATGGCTACACCTTC
TRBV6-5	.	TRBJ2-3	.	CASSYSSRVADTQYF	TGTGCCAGCAGTTACTCCTCCAGGGTGGCAGATACGCAGTATTTT
TRBV18	TRBD1	TRBJ1-4	few	CASSPVKGAVEKLFF	TGTGCCAGCTCACCGGTCAAGGGGGCGGTGGAAAAACTGTTTTTT